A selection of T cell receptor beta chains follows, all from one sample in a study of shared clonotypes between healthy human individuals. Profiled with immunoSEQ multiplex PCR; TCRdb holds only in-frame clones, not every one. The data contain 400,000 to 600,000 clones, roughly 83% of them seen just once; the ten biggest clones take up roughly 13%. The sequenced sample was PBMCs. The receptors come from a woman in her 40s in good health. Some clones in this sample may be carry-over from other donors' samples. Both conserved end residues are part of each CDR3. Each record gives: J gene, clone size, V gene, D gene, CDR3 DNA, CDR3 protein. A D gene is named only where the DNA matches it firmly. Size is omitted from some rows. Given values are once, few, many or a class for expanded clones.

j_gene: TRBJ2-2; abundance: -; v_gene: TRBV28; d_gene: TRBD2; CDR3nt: TGTGCCAGCAGTTTGAGGGGGCTAGCGGGGACTAACACCGGGGAGCTGTTTTTT; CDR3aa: CASSLRGLAGTNTGELFF
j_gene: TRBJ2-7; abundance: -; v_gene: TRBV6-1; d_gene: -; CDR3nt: TGTGCCAGCAGCCGCGGGACGGCTGACTACGAGCAGTACTTC; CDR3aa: CASSRGTADYEQYF
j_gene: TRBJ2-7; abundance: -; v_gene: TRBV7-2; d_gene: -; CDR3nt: TGTGCCAGCAGCTTAGCGGGTTCGGGGAACTACGAGCAGTACTTC; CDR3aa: CASSLAGSGNYEQYF
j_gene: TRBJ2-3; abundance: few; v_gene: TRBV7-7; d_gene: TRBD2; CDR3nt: TGTGCTAGCAGCCAGTTTGCCCCCGCGGGAGACGGTTCAGATACGCAGTATTTT; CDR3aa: CASSQFAPAGDGSDTQYF
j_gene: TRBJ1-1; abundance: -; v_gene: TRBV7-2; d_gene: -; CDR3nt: TGTGCCAGCAGCTTTCTGCGTGTAAGGGACACTGAAGCTTTCTTT; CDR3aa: CASSFLRVRDTEAFF
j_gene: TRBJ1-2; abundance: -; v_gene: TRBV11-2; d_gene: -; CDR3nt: TGTGCCAGCAGCTTAGGGGGCCGGGAGTTCGGTGGCTACACCTTC; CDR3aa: CASSLGGREFGGYTF
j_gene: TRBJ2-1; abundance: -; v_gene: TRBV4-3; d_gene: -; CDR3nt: TGCGCCAGCAGCCAAGATAGGGCCTCCAATGAGCAGTTCTTC; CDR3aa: CASSQDRASNEQFF
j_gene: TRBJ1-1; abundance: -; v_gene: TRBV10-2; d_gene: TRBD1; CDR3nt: TGCGCCAGCAGTTCTACAGGGGGCCGGGAGCGAGCTTTCTTT; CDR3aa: CASSSTGGRERAFF
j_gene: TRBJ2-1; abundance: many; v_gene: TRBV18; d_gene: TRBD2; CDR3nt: TGTGCCAGCTCGGAAGCTCCGGGGGGCTACAATGAGCAGTTCTTC; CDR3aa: CASSEAPGGYNEQFF
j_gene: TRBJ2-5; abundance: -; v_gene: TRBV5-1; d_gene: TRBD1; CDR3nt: TGCGCCAGCAGCCCCGGGACAGGGGTAGAGACCCAGTACTTC; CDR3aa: CASSPGTGVETQYF
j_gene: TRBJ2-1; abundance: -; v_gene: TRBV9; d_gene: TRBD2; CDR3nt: TGTGCCAGCAGCGCTCGGGAGGGCTCCTACAATGAGCAGTTCTTC; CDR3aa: CASSAREGSYNEQFF
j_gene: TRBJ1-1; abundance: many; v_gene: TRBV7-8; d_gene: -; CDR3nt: TGTGCCAGCAGCTTTTTAAACACTGAAGCTTTCTTT; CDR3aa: CASSFLNTEAFF
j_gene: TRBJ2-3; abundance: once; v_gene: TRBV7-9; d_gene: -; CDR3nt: TGTGCCAGCAGCCCCGGGAGGCAGTATTTT; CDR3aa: CASSPGRQYF
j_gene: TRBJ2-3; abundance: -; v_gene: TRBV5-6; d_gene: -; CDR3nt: TGTGCCAGCAGCACACATTCCGGGTCTGTCCTCACAGATACGCAGTATTTT; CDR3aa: CASSTHSGSVLTDTQYF
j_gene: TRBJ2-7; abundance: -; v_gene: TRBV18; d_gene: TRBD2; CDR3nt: TGTGCCAGCTCACCATGGGGGGGGTACGAGCAGTACTTC; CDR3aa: CASSPWGGYEQYF
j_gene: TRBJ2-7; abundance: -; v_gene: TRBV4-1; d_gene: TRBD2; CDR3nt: TGCGCCAGCAGCCAAGCCACGGGAGGGCCAAGCGGCGAGCAGTACTTC; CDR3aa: CASSQATGGPSGEQYF
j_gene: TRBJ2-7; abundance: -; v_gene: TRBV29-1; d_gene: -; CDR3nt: TGCAGCGCCGGGGGTGTGGCTGCGGTAGAGCAGTACTTC; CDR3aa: CSAGGVAAVEQYF
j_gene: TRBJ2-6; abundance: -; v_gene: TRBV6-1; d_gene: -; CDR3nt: TGTGCCAGCAGTGAAGGGGGAATCTCTGGGGCCAACGTCCTGACTTTC; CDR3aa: CASSEGGISGANVLTF
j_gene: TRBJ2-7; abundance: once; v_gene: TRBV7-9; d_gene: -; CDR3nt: TGTGCCAGCAGCTTAGAATATATCCCCCAGGGGCACTACGAGCAGTACTTC; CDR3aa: CASSLEYIPQGHYEQYF
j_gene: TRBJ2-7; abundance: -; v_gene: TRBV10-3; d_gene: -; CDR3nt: TGTGCCATCAGTGAGTCAGGGGCGATCTACGAGCAGTACTTC; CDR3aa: CAISESGAIYEQYF
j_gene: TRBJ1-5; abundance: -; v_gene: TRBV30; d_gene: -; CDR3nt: TGTGCCTGCTGCGGGGGGGACCAGCCCCAGCATTTT; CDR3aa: CACCGGDQPQHF
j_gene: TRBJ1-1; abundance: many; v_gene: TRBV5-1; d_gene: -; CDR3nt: TGCGCCAGCAGCATGGGACGACGCACTGAAGCTTTCTTT; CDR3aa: CASSMGRRTEAFF
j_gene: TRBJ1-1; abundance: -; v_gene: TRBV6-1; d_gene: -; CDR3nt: TGTGCCAGCAGCTGGGGGGCGAACACTGAAGCTTTCTTT; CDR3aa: CASSWGANTEAFF
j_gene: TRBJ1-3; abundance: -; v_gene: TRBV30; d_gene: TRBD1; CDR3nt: TGTGCCTGGAGTTCCAGGACAGGGGGCTGGGGAAGATCTGGAAACACCATATATTTT; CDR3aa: CAWSSRTGGWGRSGNTIYF
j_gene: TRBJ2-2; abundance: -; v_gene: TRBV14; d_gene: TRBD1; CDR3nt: TGTGCCAGCAGCCTATCGTTCCTGAGGGGGCGAAGAGATAGGACCGGGGAGCTGTTTTTT; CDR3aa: CASSLSFLRGRRDRTGELFF
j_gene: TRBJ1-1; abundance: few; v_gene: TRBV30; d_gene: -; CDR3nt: TGTGCCTGGAGCCCATCAAGTGAAGCTTTCTTT; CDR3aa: CAWSPSSEAFF
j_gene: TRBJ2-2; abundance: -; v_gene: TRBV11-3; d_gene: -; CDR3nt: TGTGCCAGCAGCCGGGAGACTCTGAACACCGGGGAGCTGTTTTTT; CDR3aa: CASSRETLNTGELFF
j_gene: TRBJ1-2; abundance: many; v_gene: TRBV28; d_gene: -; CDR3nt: TGTGCCAGCAGTTTATCTTCAGGGAATGGCTACACCTTC; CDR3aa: CASSLSSGNGYTF
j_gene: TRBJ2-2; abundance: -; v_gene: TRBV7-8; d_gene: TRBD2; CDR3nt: TGTGCCAGCAGGTTCGGGAGGTTCCCCGGGGAGCTGTTTTTT; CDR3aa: CASRFGRFPGELFF
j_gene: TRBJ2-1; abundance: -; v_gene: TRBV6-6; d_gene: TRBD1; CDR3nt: TGTGCCAGCAGTCCCCGGGACAGTCGGGGGCAGTTCTTC; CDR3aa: CASSPRDSRGQFF
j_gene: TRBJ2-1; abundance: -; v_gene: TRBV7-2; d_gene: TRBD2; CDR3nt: TGTGCCAGCAGCTTACCGAGCGGGAGGGCCATTGAGCAGTTCTTC; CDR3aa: CASSLPSGRAIEQFF
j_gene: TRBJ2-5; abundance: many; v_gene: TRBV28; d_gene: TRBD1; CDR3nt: TGTGCCAGCAGTTTAGGCGGGACAGGGTATGGCCAAGAGACCCAGTACTTC; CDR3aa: CASSLGGTGYGQETQYF
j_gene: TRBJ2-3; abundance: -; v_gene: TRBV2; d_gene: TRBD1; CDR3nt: TGTGCCAGCAGCTTGGACAGGGGGAGAGATACGCAGTATTTT; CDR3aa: CASSLDRGRDTQYF
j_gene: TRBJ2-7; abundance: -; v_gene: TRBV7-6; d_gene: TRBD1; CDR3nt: TGTGCCAGCAGCTCCGGGACAGGGGCCTACGAGCAGTACTTC; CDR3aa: CASSSGTGAYEQYF
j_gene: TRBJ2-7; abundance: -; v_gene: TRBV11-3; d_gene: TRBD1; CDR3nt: TGTGCCAGCAGCCGCCGGGACAGCATCCACGAGCAGTACTTC; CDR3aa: CASSRRDSIHEQYF
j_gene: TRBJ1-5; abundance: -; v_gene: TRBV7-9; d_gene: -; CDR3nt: TGTGCCAGCAGCTTCTGGACGGGATATAGCAATCAGCCCCAGCATTTT; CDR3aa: CASSFWTGYSNQPQHF
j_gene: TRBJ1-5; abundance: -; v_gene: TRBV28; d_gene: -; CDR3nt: TGTGCCAGCAGTTCGAACCCGAGATTGGCTAACAATCAGCCCCAGCATTTT; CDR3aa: CASSSNPRLANNQPQHF
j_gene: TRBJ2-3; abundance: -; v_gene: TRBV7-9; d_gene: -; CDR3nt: TGTGCCAGCAGCTTAGCGCCCGGGAGTACAGATACGCAGTATTTT; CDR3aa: CASSLAPGSTDTQYF
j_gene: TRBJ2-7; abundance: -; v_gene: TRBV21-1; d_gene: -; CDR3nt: TGTGCCAGCAGCCCCCGGAGGACACGGGCTACGTTC; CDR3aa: CASSPRRTRATF
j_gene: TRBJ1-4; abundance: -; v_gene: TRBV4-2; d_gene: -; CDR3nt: TGTGCCAGCAGCCAAGATGGTCCACAGACTAATGAAAAACTGTTTTTT; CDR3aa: CASSQDGPQTNEKLFF
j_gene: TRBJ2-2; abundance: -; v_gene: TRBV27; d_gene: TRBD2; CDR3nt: TGTGCAAGTACCGGGACTAGCGTACCCGGGGAGCTGTTTTTT; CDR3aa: CASTGTSVPGELFF
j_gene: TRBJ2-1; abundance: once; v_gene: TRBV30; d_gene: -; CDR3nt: TGTGCCTGGAGTGTAGCCTACCGGGGCGCTGAGCAGTTCTTC; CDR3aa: CAWSVAYRGAEQFF
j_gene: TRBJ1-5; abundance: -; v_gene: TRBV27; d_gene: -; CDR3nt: TGTGCCAGCAGTTTAAGGCCCCCGGCCCAGAATCAGCCCCAGCATTTT; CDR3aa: CASSLRPPAQNQPQHF
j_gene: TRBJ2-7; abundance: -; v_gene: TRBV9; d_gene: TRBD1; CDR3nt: TGTGCCAGCAGCGTAGCGACAGGGGGAGGTTCTGGGCAGTACTTC; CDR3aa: CASSVATGGGSGQYF
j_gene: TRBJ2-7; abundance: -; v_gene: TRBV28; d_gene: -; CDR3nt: TGTGCCAGCACCCCAGCCCCAGCTACCTACGAGCAGTACTTC; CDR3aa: CASTPAPATYEQYF
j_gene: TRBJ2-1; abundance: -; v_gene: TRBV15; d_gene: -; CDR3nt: TGTGCCACCAGCAGAGATAGGGGCCGCGAGCAGTTCTTC; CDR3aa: CATSRDRGREQFF
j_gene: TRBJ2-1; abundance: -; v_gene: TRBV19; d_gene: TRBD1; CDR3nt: TGTGCCAGCAGGCCGGGACAGGATTACAATGAGCAGTTCTTC; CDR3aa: CASRPGQDYNEQFF
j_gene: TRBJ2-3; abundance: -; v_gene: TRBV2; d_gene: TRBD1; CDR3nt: TGTGCCAGCAACACAGGGGGCGGGGATACGCAGTATTTT; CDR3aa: CASNTGGGDTQYF
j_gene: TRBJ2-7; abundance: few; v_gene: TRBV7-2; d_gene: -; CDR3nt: TGTGCCAGCAGCTTAGGGCGGGGTGAGCAGTACTTC; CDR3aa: CASSLGRGEQYF